This T cell receptor (beta chain) originates from a study of blood T cell repertoires in COVID-19. On the study more broadly: Both acute and convalescent COVID-19 samples were obtained from the United States, Italy and Spain. Sources were T cells, B-cell-depleted T cells, or PBMCs; the material itself was cDNA or gDNA.

Methods used by the authors: Researchers report that nucleated cell counts were estimated from reference gene primer amplification. Some clones are missing from TCRdb's copy, which holds only in-frame ones; the method was immunoSEQ multiplex PCR. That table supplies the V and J calls and clone size; D and trimming were determined from the DNA. Here the sample spans roughly 38,000 clones, about 75% being singletons. Trimming stripped 6 bases from V and 2 bases from J, with 8 bases between. Germline CDR1 and CDR2: SGHNT and YENEEA. CDR3 length: 12 residues. This TCR derives from a man between 65 and 85 years old with active or convalescent COVID-19. The chain employs TRBV11-3 and TRBJ2-7, with TRBD1 as a possible D gene (6 bases). The material sequenced was peripheral blood. The CDR3 protein is CASSNRAYEQYF. The CDR3 DNA follows: TGTGCCAGCAGTAACAGGGCCTACGAGCAGTACTTC.